Each of the 10 T cell receptor beta chains below was sequenced from the same sample in a study of PD-1 blockade in classical Hodgkin lymphoma. Every patient relapsed after autologous stem cell transplantation, and brentuximab vedotin exposure varied. Clones were read by immunoSEQ multiplex PCR, and TCRdb kept only the in-frame ones, dropping some. The table includes roughly 47,000 clones, 80% detected once. Specimen: peripheral blood mononuclear cells (PBMCs), collected before the second cycle of nivolumab. These TCRs come from a human donor with classical Hodgkin lymphoma.

In its sample, this clone was seen a few times. The CDR3 reads CSVDGLAGGTDTQYF. The CDR3 DNA is TGCAGCGTTGATGGACTAGCGGGGGGCACAGATACGCAGTATTTT. V and J are TRBV29-1 and TRBJ2-3; 13 bases fit TRBD2. Germline V gene data show CDR1 as SQVTM and CDR2 as ANQGSEA. The CDR3 runs 15 residues. Trimming cost V 3 bases and J 1 base; bases outside gene matches: 1.

This clone occurred a few times. The chain uses TRBV19 and TRBJ1-5, with D maybe TRBD1 (6 bases). Germline V CDR1 and CDR2: LNHDA, SQIVND (reference sequence). There are 14 residues in the CDR3. Trimming pared 7 bases from V and 7 bases from J, leaving 17 bases between. CDR3 protein: CASTLGLQGQPQHF. As DNA, the CDR3 is TGTGCCAGTACCCTGGGGCTCCAGGGGCAGCCCCAGCATTTT.

This clone was seen once. This chain connects TRBV4-1 to TRBJ1-1; D is ambiguous. The CDR3 totals 14 residues. Germline assignment: CDR1 MGHRA and CDR2 YSYEKL. V shed 1 base and J shed 3 bases, with 9 bases lying between them. The CDR3 reads CASSQVSLDTEAFF. CDR3 DNA sequence: TGCGCCAGCAGCCAAGTTAGTTTGGACACTGAAGCTTTCTTT.

This clone was found a few times. The chain links TRBV6-1 to TRBJ1-2, with D possibly matching TRBD1 (5 bases). The ends were cut back, 7 bases at V and 3 bases at J, with 9 bases in the middle. The germline V gene encodes CDR1 MNHNS and CDR2 SASEGT. There are 12 residues in the CDR3. CDR3 sequence: CASMGPHYGYTF. CDR3 nucleotide sequence: TGTGCCAGCATGGGACCCCACTATGGCTACACCTTC.

The gene calls are TRBV27 and TRBJ1-2; TRBD1 is a possible D gene (6 bases). This CDR3 spans 12 amino acids. The V end was cut by 3 bases, the J end by 8 bases, with 10 bases between. Germline loops: CDR1 MNHEY, CDR2 SMNVEV (reference sequence). The CDR3 DNA follows: TGTGCCAGCAGTTTCCAGGGGAGGGGCTACACCTTC. Translation: CASSFQGRGYTF.

V is TRBV9 and J is TRBJ2-1; D gene uncertain. This CDR3 is 15 amino acids long. V was shortened by 0 bases and J by 2 bases, with 9 bases between the two germline ends. Per germline, CDR1 SGDLS and CDR2 YYNGEE. The CDR3 bases are TGTGCCAGCAGCGTAGCTAGTGCGCCCTACAATGAGCAGTTCTTC. Translation: CASSVASAPYNEQFF.

The rearrangement uses TRBV7-6 and TRBJ2-6; tentatively, D is TRBD2 (7 bases). This CDR3 comprises 17 residues. With 2 bases removed from V and 3 bases from J, the gap between germline ends came to 14 bases. Germline V gene sequence: CDR1 SGHVS, CDR2 FNYEAQ. CDR3 in amino acids: CASSLRQGGVGANVLTF. The DNA for the CDR3 is TGTGCCAGCAGCTTACGTCAAGGGGGGGTTGGGGCCAACGTCCTGACTTTC. The full variable domain, completed using reference TRBV7-6 and TRBJ2-6, is GAGVSQSPRYKVTKRGQDVALRCDPISGHVSLYWYRQALGQGPEFLTYFNYEAQQDKSGLPNDRFSAERPEGSISTLTIQRTEQRDSAMYRCASSLRQGGVGANVLTFGAGSRLTVL.

The chain recombines TRBV18 with TRBJ2-3; 7 bases are a match to TRBD1. V was pared by 3 bases and J by 8 bases, with 11 bases of the junction left unmatched. Germline V CDR1 and CDR2: KGHSH, LQKENI. The CDR3 spans 15 residues. CDR3 coding DNA: TGTGCCAGCTCACCCGAGGGGGCTCAGCTGGGTACGCAGTATTTT. It encodes CASSPEGAQLGTQYF. Drawing the rest from reference TRBV18 and TRBJ2-3, the complete variable domain is NAGVMQNPRHLVRRRGQEARLRCSPMKGHSHVYWYRQLPEEGLKFMVYLQKENIIDESGMPKERFSAEFPKEGPSILRIQQVVRGDSAAYFCASSPEGAQLGTQYFGPGTRLTVL.

V usage is TRBV10-1 and J usage is TRBJ2-7, with unresolved D. This CDR3 has 14 residues. CDR1 is WNHNN, CDR2 SYGVQD, per germline (reference sequence). V was trimmed by 4 bases and J by 3 bases, leaving 13 bases between them. CDR3: CASSAAWVFYEQYF. The CDR3, as DNA: TGCGCCAGCAGTGCCGCATGGGTTTTCTACGAGCAGTACTTC.

This chain joins TRBV10-2 and TRBJ2-5, with a weak D call TRBD1 (5 bases). The CDR3 spans 14 residues. Germline values: CDR1 WSHSY, CDR2 SAAADI. Trimming took off 2 bases at V and 5 bases at J, with 12 bases between the two ends. CDR3 region: CASSEMTVRETQYF. Here the CDR3 DNA reads TGCGCCAGCAGTGAGATGACAGTCCGTGAGACCCAGTACTTC.